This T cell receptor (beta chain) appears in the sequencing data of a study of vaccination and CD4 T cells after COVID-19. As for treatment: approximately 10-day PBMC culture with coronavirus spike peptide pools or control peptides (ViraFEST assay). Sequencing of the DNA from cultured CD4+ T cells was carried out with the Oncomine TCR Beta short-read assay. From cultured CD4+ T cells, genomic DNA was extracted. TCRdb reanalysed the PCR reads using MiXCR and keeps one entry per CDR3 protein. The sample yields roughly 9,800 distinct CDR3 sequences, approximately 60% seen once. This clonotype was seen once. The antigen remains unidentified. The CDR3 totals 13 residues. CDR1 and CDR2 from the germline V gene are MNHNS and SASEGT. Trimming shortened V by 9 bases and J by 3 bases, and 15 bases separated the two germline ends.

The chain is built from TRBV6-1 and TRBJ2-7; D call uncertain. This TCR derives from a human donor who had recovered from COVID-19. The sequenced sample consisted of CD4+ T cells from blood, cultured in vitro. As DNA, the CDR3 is TGTGCCAGTACGGTGACAAGCCTCTACGAGCAGTACTTC. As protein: CASTVTSLYEQYF.